In its sample, the clone carrying this T cell receptor (beta chain) was seen once. As yet, its antigen is unknown. Assay used: immunoSEQ multiplex PCR; TCRdb lists only in-frame clones, some missing. The table records about 64,000 clones, roughly nine tenths of them present only once. These data come from a study of pediatric ulcerative colitis. Findings and limits, study-wide: Blood-rectal clonal overlap within each person was significantly higher in ulcerative colitis patients than controls.

The germline gives CDR1 MNHEY, CDR2 SMNVEV (reference sequence). The CDR3 contains 18 residues. The V segment lost 2 bases and the J segment 3 bases; nucleotides outside the gene matches: 13. The sample taken for sequencing was blood. The receptor was derived from a boy aged 5-17 years with severe ulcerative colitis. The chain recombines TRBV27 with TRBJ2-3; 8 bases are shared with TRBD2. CDR3 bases: TGTGCCAGCAGTTTAAACGGGAGGGCCTCCTTCACGACAGATACGCAGTATTTT. Protein: CASSLNGRASFTTDTQYF.